This is a list of T cell receptor beta chains from one sample in a study. Assay: immunoSEQ multiplex PCR; the TCRdb copy retains only in-frame clones and omits some. The sample comprises under 65,000 clones, approximately 93% of which are singletons, and 9.5% to 12% rests with the top ten. Sequenced sample: PBMCs. The receptor source for this set is a man between 40 and 49 years old with rheumatoid arthritis. The CDR3 runs from the conserved cysteine through the conserved F or W. The order of the fields is CDR3 DNA, CDR3 protein, V gene, D gene, J gene, clone size. The D gene is left open where the match is weak. Size tells how often a clone was seen (once, few, many) or the class of an expanded clone, and some rows leave it out.

DNA: TGCGCCAGCAGCCAAGAGCCCGCCGGGGGCGGCGAGCAGTACTTC
CDR3: CASSQEPAGGGEQYF
V: TRBV4-1
D: -
J: TRBJ2-7
size: few

DNA: TGTGCCACCAGTGGGCACCGAGAACCCGGGGAGCTGTTTTTT
CDR3: CATSGHREPGELFF
V: TRBV24-1
D: -
J: TRBJ2-2
size: -

DNA: TGTGCCAGCAGCTTACGAGTGGGACTCCTCAATTCACCCCTCCACTTT
CDR3: CASSLRVGLLNSPLHF
V: TRBV7-2
D: -
J: TRBJ1-6
size: -

DNA: TGTGCCAGCAGTTATACGGGCGGCTCCTACGAGCAGTACTTC
CDR3: CASSYTGGSYEQYF
V: TRBV6-5
D: -
J: TRBJ2-7
size: -

DNA: TGTGCCAGTAGACCGGGACAGAACACTGAAGCTTTCTTT
CDR3: CASRPGQNTEAFF
V: TRBV19
D: -
J: TRBJ1-1
size: -

DNA: TGCGCCAGCAGCCCATTACAAGGCTGGGAGGTTGAAGCTTTCTTT
CDR3: CASSPLQGWEVEAFF
V: TRBV5-1
D: -
J: TRBJ1-1
size: -

DNA: TGTGCCAGCAGCTTCGACAGGAGTTCCTACGAGCAGTACTTC
CDR3: CASSFDRSSYEQYF
V: TRBV7-2
D: -
J: TRBJ2-7
size: -

DNA: TGTGCCAGTAGTATAGCCCGACAGGGTTTAGCCAAAAACATTCAGTACTTC
CDR3: CASSIARQGLAKNIQYF
V: TRBV19
D: TRBD1
J: TRBJ2-4
size: -

DNA: TGTGCCAGTAGTAGCGGGGGGGACGTGGCCGGGGAGCTGTTTTTT
CDR3: CASSSGGDVAGELFF
V: TRBV19
D: TRBD2
J: TRBJ2-2
size: -

DNA: TGTGCCAGCAGCTTAGTCGTAGCGGGTCAGAATGAGCAGTTCTTC
CDR3: CASSLVVAGQNEQFF
V: TRBV7-2
D: TRBD2
J: TRBJ2-1
size: -

DNA: TGTGCCAGCAGTTTAAACGGGGACACTGAAGCTTTCTTT
CDR3: CASSLNGDTEAFF
V: TRBV12-3/TRBV12-4
D: -
J: TRBJ1-1
size: -

DNA: TGCGCCAGCAGCCCCTTCCAAGTGACGAACACTGAAGCTTTCTTT
CDR3: CASSPFQVTNTEAFF
V: TRBV5-1
D: -
J: TRBJ1-1
size: -

DNA: TGTGCCTGGAGTAGAGGACAGAGTAATGAAAAACTGTTTTTT
CDR3: CAWSRGQSNEKLFF
V: TRBV30
D: -
J: TRBJ1-4
size: -

DNA: TGTGCCAGCAGCTGGGGGGCTAGCGGAGGGGATACGCAGTATTTT
CDR3: CASSWGASGGDTQYF
V: TRBV7-6
D: -
J: TRBJ2-3
size: -

DNA: TGTGCCAGCAGTTTCAGAGAGAACACTGAAGCTTTCTTT
CDR3: CASSFRENTEAFF
V: TRBV6-5
D: -
J: TRBJ1-1
size: -

DNA: TGTGCCAGCAGTTGGTGGGTACTGTTTTTT
CDR3: CASSWWVLFF
V: TRBV6-2/TRBV6-3
D: -
J: TRBJ1-4
size: -

DNA: TGTGCCAGCAGCTTATTCCCCACGGCAGCTGGAAACACCATATATTTT
CDR3: CASSLFPTAAGNTIYF
V: TRBV11-2
D: -
J: TRBJ1-3
size: -

DNA: TGTGCCAGCAGCTCCCAGGTGGGATACTCCTACGAGCAGTACTTC
CDR3: CASSSQVGYSYEQYF
V: TRBV11-1
D: -
J: TRBJ2-7
size: -

DNA: TGCAGGAAACGAGGGACAGGGTGGCCCCAGCATTTT
CDR3: CRKRGTGWPQHF
V: TRBV29-1
D: TRBD1
J: TRBJ1-5
size: -

DNA: TGTGCCAGCAGTAGCCGACAGGGGGATAATGAGCAGTTCTTC
CDR3: CASSSRQGDNEQFF
V: TRBV2
D: TRBD1
J: TRBJ2-1
size: -

DNA: TGTGCCAGCAGCTTAGAGGGACCTTCTAGCACAGATACGCAGTATTTT
CDR3: CASSLEGPSSTDTQYF
V: TRBV7-3
D: -
J: TRBJ2-3
size: -

DNA: TGTGCCAGCAGACCGGACAGGGGGAATTCCTACAATGAGCAGTTCTTC
CDR3: CASRPDRGNSYNEQFF
V: TRBV7-9
D: TRBD1
J: TRBJ2-1
size: few

DNA: TGTGCCAGCAGCTTTTACACTAGCGGCACAGATACGCAGTATTTT
CDR3: CASSFYTSGTDTQYF
V: TRBV7-8
D: TRBD2
J: TRBJ2-3
size: -

DNA: TGTGCCACCATAGACGGGGTGGATCTCGTTCGTGGCGGAAACACCATATATTTT
CDR3: CATIDGVDLVRGGNTIYF
V: TRBV7-6
D: -
J: TRBJ1-3
size: -

DNA: TGTGCCAGCACCGGGACTAGCGGGGGCGCCTCTTACAATGAGCAGTTCTTC
CDR3: CASTGTSGGASYNEQFF
V: TRBV7-9
D: TRBD2
J: TRBJ2-1
size: once